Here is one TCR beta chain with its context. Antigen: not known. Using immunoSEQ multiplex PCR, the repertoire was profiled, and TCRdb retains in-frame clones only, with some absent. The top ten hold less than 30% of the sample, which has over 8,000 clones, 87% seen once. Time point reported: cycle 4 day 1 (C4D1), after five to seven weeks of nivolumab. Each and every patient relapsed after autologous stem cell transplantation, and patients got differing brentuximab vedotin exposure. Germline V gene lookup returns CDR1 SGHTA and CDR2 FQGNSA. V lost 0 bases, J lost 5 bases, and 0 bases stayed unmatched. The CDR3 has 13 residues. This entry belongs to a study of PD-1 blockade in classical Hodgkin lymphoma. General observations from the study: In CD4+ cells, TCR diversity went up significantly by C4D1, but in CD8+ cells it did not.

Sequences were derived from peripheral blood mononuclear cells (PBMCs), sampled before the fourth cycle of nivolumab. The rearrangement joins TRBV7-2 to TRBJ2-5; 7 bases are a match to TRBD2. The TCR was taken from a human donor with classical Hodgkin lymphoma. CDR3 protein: CASSLAGGETQYF. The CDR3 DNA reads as TGTGCCAGCAGCTTAGCGGGGGGGGAGACCCAGTACTTC.